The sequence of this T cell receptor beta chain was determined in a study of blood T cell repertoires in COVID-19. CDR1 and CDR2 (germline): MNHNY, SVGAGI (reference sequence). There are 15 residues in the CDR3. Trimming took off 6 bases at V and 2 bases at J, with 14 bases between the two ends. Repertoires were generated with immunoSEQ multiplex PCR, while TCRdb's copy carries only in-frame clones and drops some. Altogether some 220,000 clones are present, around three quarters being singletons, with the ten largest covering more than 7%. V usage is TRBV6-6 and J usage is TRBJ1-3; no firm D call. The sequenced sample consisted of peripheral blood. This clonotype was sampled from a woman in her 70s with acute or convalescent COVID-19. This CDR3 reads CASSQQTLPGNTIYF. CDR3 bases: TGTGCCAGCAGCCAACAGACACTTCCTGGAAACACCATATATTTT.